The 2 T cell receptor beta chains given below trace back to one sample, sequenced in a study of T-cell memory formation after mild COVID-19. TCRdb re-called the 5' RACE reads with MiXCR, one entry per CDR3 protein. The sample has 400,000 or so distinct CDR3 sequences; around a fifth are singletons. The material sequenced was PBMCs or a T cell subset sorted from them (not recorded which). Receptors originate from an adult woman who had mild COVID-19 (a few samples of this study predate the infection). Cell type and time point are not known.

This clonotype was counted between two and nine times. This chain connects TRBV4-1 to TRBJ2-1; D not certain. From germline, CDR1 is MGHRA and CDR2 YSYEKL. CDR3 length equals 16 residues. The germline V and J ends were trimmed by 0 bases and 10 bases, with 19 bases remaining between them. The CDR3 spells CASSQESVRPKGEQFF. CDR3 bases: TGCGCCAGCAGCCAAGAGTCCGTTCGCCCTAAAGGGGAGCAGTTCTTC.

This clonotype came up a few times. The chain recombines TRBV30 with TRBJ2-6; TRBD1 matches at 10 bases. V lost 5 bases, J lost 4 bases, and 2 bases stayed unmatched. The germline V gene has CDR1 GTSNPN and CDR2 SVGIG (reference sequence). This CDR3 is 14 amino acids long. The CDR3 loop is CAWDRGLGANVLTF. For the CDR3, the DNA is TGTGCCTGGGACAGGGGGCTCGGGGCCAACGTCCTGACTTTC.